Listed below are T cell receptor beta chains from one sample, sequenced in a study of cytomegalovirus exposure and HLA in healthy donors. Profiling relied on immunoSEQ multiplex PCR, and the TCRdb table lists in-frame clones only, not all of them. This table holds about 170,000 clones, roughly 85% found once. The specimen was PBMCs. The receptors were gathered from a boy aged 2 to 9 in good health and CMV-seronegative. Each CDR3 is given with its conserved first and last residue. A D gene is named only where the DNA matches it firmly. Only part of the rows carry a size: once, few, many, or a class if the clone is expanded.

v_call	j_call	clone_size	cdr3_length	d_call	cdr3_nt	cdr3_aa
TRBV27	TRBJ2-7	.	17	.	TGTGCCAGCAGTCCTCCAACTCTGACAGGATTCTCCTACGAGCAGTACTTC	CASSPPTLTGFSYEQYF
TRBV6-4	TRBJ2-3	.	14	.	TGTGCCAGCAGTGAGGGGGGTAGCACAGATACGCAGTATTTT	CASSEGGSTDTQYF
TRBV18	TRBJ2-2	.	16	.	TGTGCCAGCTCACGAGGGCAGGGGTCGAACACCGGGGAGCTGTTTTTT	CASSRGQGSNTGELFF
TRBV30	TRBJ2-1	.	15	.	TGTGCCTGGAGTGTCGGCGGGACGTCCTACAATGAGCAGTTCTTC	CAWSVGGTSYNEQFF
TRBV6-5	TRBJ2-7	.	12	.	TGTGCCAGCGGGTGGAGCTCCTACGAGCAGTGCTTC	CASGWSSYEQCF
TRBV6-1	TRBJ2-3	.	15	TRBD2	TGTGCCACTCTCCTCCAGCTAGCGGGGACAGATACGCAGTATTTT	CATLLQLAGTDTQYF
TRBV4-1	TRBJ1-2	.	13	TRBD1	TGCGCCAGCAGCCAAGATTACAGGGGACGCTACACCTTC	CASSQDYRGRYTF
TRBV7-8	TRBJ1-1	.	14	.	TGTGCCAGCAGCCCGGGAGGGGTGAACACTGAAGCTTTCTTT	CASSPGGVNTEAFF
TRBV13	TRBJ2-3	.	15	TRBD1	TGTGCCAGCAGCTTGGGGACAGGGTATGGAGATACGCAGTATTTT	CASSLGTGYGDTQYF
TRBV27	TRBJ1-2	.	12	.	TGTGCCAGCAAAAAGGGAGGATGGGGCTACACCTTC	CASKKGGWGYTF
TRBV9	TRBJ1-1	.	16	TRBD1	TGTGCCAGCAGCGTAGGGCAGGGGGCTTTAAACACTGAAGCTTTCTTT	CASSVGQGALNTEAFF
TRBV19	TRBJ1-5	.	14	TRBD1	TGTGCCAGTAATTTCCGGGACAGGGGGCCCTACCAGCATTTT	CASNFRDRGPYQHF
TRBV2	TRBJ2-2	.	14	TRBD1	TGTGCCAGCCGGGACAGGGTTTACACCGGGGAGCTGTTTTTT	CASRDRVYTGELFF
TRBV28	TRBJ2-6	.	15	.	TGTGCCAGCAGTTTAGTCTCTTCTGGGGCCAACGTCCTGACTTTC	CASSLVSSGANVLTF
TRBV6-1	TRBJ2-7	.	16	TRBD1	TGTGCCAGCAGTGACCCGGACAGGGAAAACTCCTACGAGCAGTACTTC	CASSDPDRENSYEQYF
TRBV7-9	TRBJ1-1	.	15	.	TGTGCCAGCACCCTAGGAAAAGATCTGAGCACTGAAGCTTTCTTT	CASTLGKDLSTEAFF
TRBV9	TRBJ2-2	.	14	.	TGTGCCAGCAGCGTAGGACTCATCACCGGGGAGCTGTTTTTT	CASSVGLITGELFF
TRBV2	TRBJ1-6	.	15	TRBD1	TGTGCCAGCAGCGGTCTGGGACAGGCTAATTCACCCCTTCACTTT	CASSGLGQANSPLHF
TRBV7-9	TRBJ2-7	once	19	TRBD2	TGTGCCAGCAGCACACCGGGACTAGCGTCAACCCACACCTACTACGAGCAGTACTTC	CASSTPGLASTHTYYEQYF
TRBV10-2	TRBJ2-3	.	18	TRBD2	TGCGCCAGCAGTGAATCCAGCGGGGGGGCGGGAAATGCGGATACGCAGTATTTT	CASSESSGGAGNADTQYF
TRBV28	TRBJ1-1	.	15	.	TGTGCCAGCACGGAACACAGGGCCGGCAACACTGAAGCTTTCTTT	CASTEHRAGNTEAFF
TRBV7-9	TRBJ1-2	.	13	TRBD1	TGTTCCAGCAGCTTAGTCGACAGGGATGGCTACACCTTC	CSSSLVDRDGYTF
TRBV6-5	TRBJ2-6	.	15	.	TGTGCCAGCAGTTACTCGAGCTCTGGGGCCAACGTCCTGACTTTC	CASSYSSSGANVLTF
TRBV11-2	TRBJ2-4	.	13	.	TGTGCCAGCAGCCCCATCAACGGGAACATTCAGTACTTC	CASSPINGNIQYF
TRBV7-3	TRBJ2-3	.	16	TRBD2	TGTGCCAGCAGCTCCGAATTAGCGGGGGGGAGGGCCACGCAGTATTTT	CASSSELAGGRATQYF
TRBV13	TRBJ1-2	.	12	.	TGTGCCAGCAGCTTAGAAGCCTACGGCTACACCTTC	CASSLEAYGYTF
TRBV6-5	TRBJ2-1	.	13	.	TGTGCCAGCAGTTACTCGCCCAGGCATGAGCAGTTCTTC	CASSYSPRHEQFF
TRBV4-1	TRBJ2-5	.	15	.	TGCGCCAGCAGCCAAGAGGTGGGGCGAGGAGAGACCCAGTACTTC	CASSQEVGRGETQYF
TRBV28	TRBJ1-2	.	15	.	TGTGCCACCTACAGTTTAAGAAGGCCCCGGCGAGGCTACACCTTC	CATYSLRRPRRGYTF
TRBV5-1	TRBJ2-5	.	15	TRBD2	TGCGCCAGCAGCTTCGGCGGGGGACCCGGGGAGACCCAGTACTTC	CASSFGGGPGETQYF
TRBV6-5	TRBJ1-1	.	12	.	TGTGCCAGCAGTTCGACAGTTTCTGAAGCTTTCTTT	CASSSTVSEAFF
TRBV5-1	TRBJ2-3	once	13	.	TGCGCCAGCAGCTCCCCCTCCACAGATACGCAGTATTTT	CASSSPSTDTQYF
TRBV7-3	TRBJ2-1	once	17	TRBD2	TGTGCCAGCAGCTTATCTCGGACGGGACTAGCGGGCAATGAGCAGTTCTTC	CASSLSRTGLAGNEQFF
TRBV19	TRBJ2-3	.	17	TRBD2	TGTGCCAGTTCCCCCGACTTATCTAGCGGCCGCACAGATACGCAGTATTTT	CASSPDLSSGRTDTQYF
TRBV4-1	TRBJ2-7	.	16	TRBD2	TGCGCCAGCAGCCAAGATTGGGGGGGAAGCTCCTACGAGCAGTACTTC	CASSQDWGGSSYEQYF
TRBV2	TRBJ2-3	.	15	TRBD1	TGTGCCAGCAGCCCGATAACAGGGGGCACAGATACGCAGTATTTT	CASSPITGGTDTQYF
TRBV19	TRBJ1-5	.	14	.	TGTGCCAGTAATTGGGCATCCGGTAATCAGCCCCAGCATTTT	CASNWASGNQPQHF
TRBV19	TRBJ2-1	.	15	TRBD2	TGTGCCAGTAGGATAGCTAGCGGCTCCTACAATGAGCAGTTCTTC	CASRIASGSYNEQFF